A few counts support the clone carrying this T cell receptor beta chain. The V end lost 0 bases, the J end lost 5 bases, and 11 bases lay between the germline ends. This CDR3 spans 15 amino acids. Germline V lookup: CDR1 LGHNA, CDR2 YSLEER. MiXCR was used by TCRdb to re-call the PCR reads. The sample yields about 45,000 clones, less than 5% seen once. Before thyroid surgery, none of the patients had received any treatment. This entry comes from a study of metastatic and nonmetastatic thyroid tumors. Study summary: Repertoires from malignant and benign thyroid patients were compared across blood and tumor or nodule tissue.

This receptor was identified in a female donor with papillary thyroid cancer or a benign thyroid nodule (not recorded which). Some clones in this sample may be carry-over from other donors' samples. V and J are TRBV4-3 and TRBJ2-1; D is perhaps TRBD2 (6 bases). Specimen: blood. The CDR3 region is CASSQDRGANNEQFF. In nucleotides, the CDR3 is TGCGCCAGCAGCCAAGACCGCGGGGCAAACAATGAGCAGTTCTTC.